This T cell receptor beta chain is from a study of T-cell reconstitution after alpha-beta-depleted transplantation in children. For TCRbeta, the library was prepared with unique molecular identifiers. TCRdb called the PCR reads again in MiXCR, with one record for every CDR3 protein. The sample includes about 58,000 distinct CDR3 sequences, about 40% of them seen just once. The material was PBMCs, mostly from graft donor cells, obtained 360 days after TCRalphabeta/CD19-depleted stem cell transplant. This sequence originates from a male patient between 10 and 17 years old who had a stem cell transplant for acute lymphoblastic leukemia, so the T cells may come from the graft donor.

The chain's CDR3 is CATSDWGGTSGYNEQFF. Written as DNA, the CDR3 is TGTGCCACCAGTGATTGGGGGGGGACTAGCGGGTACAATGAGCAGTTCTTC. The rearrangement joins TRBV24-1 to TRBJ2-1; TRBD2 aligns across 12 bases. This CDR3 comprises 17 residues. Looked up from germline, CDR1 is KGHDR and CDR2 is SFDVKD. J was trimmed by 4 bases and V by 2 bases; bases with no gene match: 5.